The 20 T cell receptor beta chains listed next were all sequenced from one sample in a study of T cell responses to AZD1222 COVID-19 vaccine. Using immunoSEQ multiplex PCR, the repertoire was profiled, and TCRdb retains in-frame clones only, with some absent. The profile covers some 150,000 clones, with around 89% appearing a single time and about 4.5% taken by the ten largest. This sample comprised peripheral blood, obtained 28 days after the second AZD1222 dose. These receptors originate from an adult who received the AZD1222 COVID-19 vaccine.

The rearrangement joins TRBV11-2 to TRBJ1-6; the D is unclear. Germline V gene lookup returns CDR1 SGHAT and CDR2 FQNNGV. This CDR3 has 15 amino acids. Trimming took 2 bases from V and 7 from J, leaving 12 bases between them. CDR3 region: CASSLWPGGNSPLHF. The DNA of the CDR3 is TGTGCCAGCAGCTTATGGCCAGGCGGAAATTCACCCCTCCACTTT.

The genes are TRBV6-5 and TRBJ1-6; 7 bases agree with TRBD1. The CDR3 has 15 residues. V lost 0 bases to trimming and J lost 5 bases; unmatched junction nucleotides: 1. Germline CDR1 is MNHEY and CDR2 is SVGAGI. The DNA for the CDR3 is TGTGCCAGCAGTTACTCGACAGGGAATAATTCACCCCTCCACTTT. Translated, it gives CASSYSTGNNSPLHF.

This sequence joins TRBV27 and TRBJ2-7, with TRBD2 matching 12 bases. The germline V gene encodes CDR1 MNHEY and CDR2 SMNVEV (reference sequence). CDR3 length: 14 amino acids. Germline trimming cut 3 bases from V and 9 bases from J; bases unmatched to any gene: 6. In DNA, the CDR3 is TGTGCCAGCAGTTTCGAGCTAGCGGGGGGGGTGCAGTACTTC. Amino acids: CASSFELAGGVQYF.

This chain connects TRBV7-8 to TRBJ2-7, with D possibly called TRBD1 or TRBD2 (5 bases each). V lost 1 base to trimming and J lost 7 bases, with 11 bases between them. The germline gives CDR1 SGHVS, CDR2 FQNEAQ. This CDR3 has 13 amino acids. As DNA, the CDR3 is TGTGCCAGCAGCTTAGGGGACCCTTGGGAGCAGTACTTC. Translation gives CASSLGDPWEQYF.

V gene TRBV10-1 combines with J gene TRBJ1-2; 12 nucleotides agree with TRBD1. V was pared by 8 bases and J by 5 bases, with 6 bases of the junction left unmatched. Germline values: CDR1 WNHNN, CDR2 SYGVQD (reference sequence). The CDR3 runs 14 residues. This chain's CDR3 is CASGRGQGAYGYTF. CDR3 in DNA: TGCGCCAGCGGACGGGGACAGGGGGCTTATGGCTACACCTTC.

The rearrangement uses TRBV3-1 (or the pseudogene TRBV3-2) and TRBJ2-3; 16 bases are shared with TRBD2. This CDR3 contains 19 residues. Germline V gene data show CDR1 as LGHDT and CDR2 as YNNKEL (reference sequence). With 4 bases clipped from V and 2 bases from J, the junction kept 9 bases outside the gene matches. CDR3 residues: CASSRKSGLAGGVTDTQYF. The CDR3 DNA is TGTGCCAGCAGCCGTAAATCGGGACTAGCGGGGGGGGTCACAGATACGCAGTATTTT.

The rearrangement links TRBV2 to TRBJ1-1; TRBD1 is a possible D gene (5 bases). The V gene lost 0 bases and the J gene lost 6 bases, with 11 bases spanning the gap. CDR1 and CDR2 (germline): SNHLY, FYNNEI. CDR3 length equals 14 residues. CDR3 coding DNA: TGTGCCAGCAGTGAAGCGCTAGGACATTCTGAAGCTTTCTTT. This gives the protein CASSEALGHSEAFF.

The chain recombines TRBV12-3 or TRBV12-4 with TRBJ1-4; no clear D. The CDR3 is 11 residues long. V was pared by 3 bases and J by 7 bases, with 3 bases between. CDR3 protein: CASSLGEKLFF. CDR3 in DNA: TGTGCCAGCAGTTTGGGTGAAAAACTGTTTTTT.

This chain uses TRBV19 with TRBJ1-5; TRBD1 might be the D (5 bases). Germline V gene data show CDR1 as LNHDA and CDR2 as SQIVND (reference sequence). V lost 0 bases to trimming and J lost 10 bases, with 19 bases between them. The CDR3 contains 16 residues. The CDR3 sequence: CASSIDHGGTPLPQHF. CDR3 sequence (DNA): TGTGCCAGTAGTATAGATCACGGAGGGACTCCTCTACCCCAGCATTTT.

This chain connects TRBV7-2 to TRBJ2-5, with D hard to call. This CDR3 spans 12 amino acids. The V gene lost 6 bases and the J gene lost 5 bases, with 10 bases spanning the gap. The V gene's germline CDR1 is SGHTA and CDR2 FQGNSA. CDR3 coding DNA: TGTGCCAGCAGATTTTTGGAGGAGACCCAGTACTTC. This translates into CASRFLEETQYF.

The V and J genes are TRBV30 and TRBJ1-6; 9 bases align to TRBD1. The CDR3 totals 16 residues. Germline CDR1 reads GTSNPN; CDR2 reads SVGIG (reference sequence). V trimming: 2 bases; J trimming: 7 bases; junction bases outside the gene matches: 9. CDR3 region: CAWSLAGTGWNSPLHF. The CDR3 DNA follows: TGTGCCTGGAGTCTCGCCGGGACAGGGTGGAATTCACCCCTCCACTTT.

V gene TRBV19 combines with J gene TRBJ2-3, with 11 bases fitting TRBD1. This CDR3 has 16 amino acids. Trimming cost V 0 bases and J 7 bases; bases outside gene matches: 6. Germline V lookup: CDR1 LNHDA, CDR2 SQIVND (reference sequence). CDR3 in amino acids: CASSIEGQGATNTQYF. The CDR3 region has the DNA TGTGCCAGTAGTATAGAAGGACAGGGGGCGACGAATACGCAGTATTTT.

CDR3 in amino acids: CASRDWELFF. The CDR3 coding sequence is TGTGCCAGCAGAGATTGGGAGCTGTTTTTT. The chain couples TRBV11-2 to TRBJ2-2; D is undetermined. V lost 6 bases to trimming and J lost 9 bases, with 5 bases between them. CDR1 and CDR2 (germline): SGHAT, FQNNGV. This CDR3 contains 10 residues. Based on the CDR3 plus reference TRBV11-2 and TRBJ2-2, the full variable domain is EAGVAQSPRYKIIEKRQSVAFWCNPISGHATLYWYQQILGQGPKLLIQFQNNGVVDDSQLPKDRFSAERLKGVDSTLKIQPAKLEDSAVYLCASRDWELFFGEGSRLTVL.

The CDR3 DNA is TGTGCCAGCAGCTTATCCGACAGTAACTATGGCTACACCTTC. Its protein product is CASSLSDSNYGYTF. The V gene is TRBV7-2, the J gene TRBJ1-2; possibly TRBD1 for D (5 bases). The germline V gene has CDR1 SGHTA and CDR2 FQGNSA. The V end lost 2 bases, the J end lost 1 base, and 8 bases lay between the germline ends. This CDR3 is 14 amino acids long.

V usage is TRBV5-1 and J usage is TRBJ1-3; D gene uncertain. The CDR3 loop spans 15 amino acids. From germline, CDR1 is SGHRS and CDR2 YFSETQ. V was pared by 3 bases and J by 0 bases, with 10 bases between. The CDR3 sequence is CASSSTGNSGNTIYF. DNA of the CDR3: TGCGCCAGCAGCTCGACGGGCAACTCTGGAAACACCATATATTTT.

This chain uses TRBV5-5 with TRBJ2-2, with TRBD2 as a possible D gene (5 bases). The germline V gene has CDR1 SGHKS and CDR2 YYEKEE (reference sequence). The CDR3 runs to 15 residues. V was cut by 0 bases and J by 5 bases, with 11 bases left in between. CDR3 coding DNA: TGTGCCAGCAGCTTGGTTGGGAGCCAAACCGGGGAGCTGTTTTTT. The encoded protein is CASSLVGSQTGELFF.

The CDR3 region has the DNA TGTGCCATCACCTCGACAGGGAACGACCTCGGCTACACCTTC. This translates into CAITSTGNDLGYTF. The chain combines TRBV10-3 with TRBJ1-2; 7 bases are a match to TRBD1. Per germline, CDR1 ENHRY and CDR2 SYGVKD. This CDR3 comprises 14 residues. J gave up 8 bases and V 7 bases, and 13 bases lay outside the gene matches.

The chain has TRBV7-9 and TRBJ1-1; no reliable D call. V dropped 5 bases and J dropped 3 bases, with 4 bases sitting between them. The CDR3 consists of 11 residues. The germline gives CDR1 SEHNR, CDR2 FQNEAQ (reference sequence). The CDR3: CASSRDTEAFF. In DNA, the CDR3 is TGTGCCAGCAGCAGGGACACTGAAGCTTTCTTT.

J is TRBJ2-6 and V is TRBV5-1; 7 nucleotides align to TRBD1. The CDR3 extends over 16 amino acids. Trimming took 5 bases from V and 0 from J; bases not matched to a gene: 5. Per the germline V gene, CDR1 is SGHRS and CDR2 is YFSETQ. CDR3 sequence (DNA): TGCGCCAGCAGTCGGGACAGACCCTCTGGGGCCAACGTCCTGACTTTC. It translates to CASSRDRPSGANVLTF.

V usage is TRBV30 and J usage is TRBJ2-1; 7 bases match TRBD2. V trimming: 2 bases; J trimming: 2 bases; junction bases outside the gene matches: 12. The CDR3 sequence is 17 residues long. The germline gives CDR1 GTSNPN, CDR2 SVGIG (reference sequence). CDR3 loop: CAWSPRGAGITYNEQFF. CDR3 nucleotides: TGTGCCTGGAGTCCTCGTGGAGCGGGGATTACCTACAATGAGCAGTTCTTC. The variable domain in full, completed from reference TRBV30 and TRBJ2-1, reads SQTIHQWPATLVQPVGSPLSLECTVEGTSNPNLYWYRQAAGRGLQLLFYSVGIGQISSEVPQNLSASRPQDRQFILSSKKLLLSDSGFYLCAWSPRGAGITYNEQFFGPGTRLTVL.